These T cell receptor beta chains were read from a single sample in a study of blood T cell repertoires in COVID-19. Profiling relied on immunoSEQ multiplex PCR, and the TCRdb table lists in-frame clones only, not all of them. The profile shows about 140,000 clones, about nine tenths of them singletons. The sequencing sample was made of peripheral blood. These receptors were taken from a human donor with COVID-19, enrolled during active disease. The donor label of this sample is uncertain. The conserved cysteine and the conserved F or W are not part of the CDR3 here. The order of the fields is CDR3 length, V gene, clone size, CDR3 protein. Some rows mark clone size as missing; the rest say once, few, many or name a class of expanded clone.

16,TRBV5-6,.,ASSHTGLAGGTQETQY
12,TRBV5-1,.,ASSFSGTGEEAF
12,TRBV27,.,ASSLLQGLDEQY
13,TRBV5-4,.,ASSFAGTGSSGYT
13,TRBV19,.,ASSVLGGAGNTIY
13,TRBV13,once,ASSPTGAVTGELF
14,TRBV12-5,.,ASGGPSDRHTDTQY
14,TRBV5-1,few,ASSSGPAGAQETQY
17,TRBV13,.,ASSLGLGGGPLARNEQF
12,TRBV2,.,ASSAQGKGYEQF
16,TRBV7-2,once,ASSLAGSETGFFYEQY
14,TRBV9,.,ASSPGQGWGQETQY
14,TRBV24-1,.,ATSDSTGGYTGELF
16,TRBV5-1,.,ASSELAGGLSSYNEQF
10,TRBV2,.,ASRDSPREQY
12,TRBV2,.,ASSEAGTAWGYT
12,TRBV6-6,.,ASSQREEIYGYT
13,TRBV7-7,.,ASSIGGRGTGELF
13,TRBV7-6,.,ASSLRRATKETQY
10,TRBV7-2,.,ASSPVGGGYT
12,TRBV7-9,.,ASSSGQNNQPQH
13,TRBV11-3,.,ASSLESEVGGELF
14,TRBV10-3,.,AISEGRGLRDETQY
12,TRBV5-6,.,ASSKTSGQDEQY
12,TRBV2,.,ASSVRQLNEKLF
12,TRBV19,.,ATLAGGSYNEQF
12,TRBV7-3,.,ASSLGGSWNEQF
13,TRBV5-1,.,ASSYPDGAGEKLF
14,TRBV27,few,ASKTLGTGPAGEQY
15,TRBV5-4,.,ASSLLKRGSSDQPQH
12,TRBV3-1/TRBV3-2,.,ASSTGTSGETQY
12,TRBV5-1,.,ASSGGGLRNTIY
14,TRBV15,.,ATSTGGRTVYNEQF
13,TRBV7-3,.,ASSLNPGGQETQY
10,TRBV29-1,.,SVGGTSGELF